This T cell receptor beta chain came from a study of blood T cells in healthy people across ages. Study-wide context: In model experiments, template switching was able to capture about one barcoded beta molecule for every two T cells that were present.

Those donating, healthy Caucasian individuals from Russia, were aged roughly 6 to 100. Total RNA was extracted at no less than 6 micrograms per sample. V was shortened by 1 base and J by 5 bases, with 6 bases between the two germline ends. The CDR3 extends over 13 amino acids. Germline V CDR1 and CDR2: MNHEY, SMNVEV (reference sequence). Together with a sample-barcoded 5' primer, a J-beta primer mix was included in a second PCR lasting roughly 6 to 12 cycles. TCRdb fed the 5' RACE reads into MiXCR, producing one record per CDR3 protein. The sample carries approximately 820,000 distinct CDR3 sequences, more than 40% recorded once. About this clonotype itself: What it binds is unknown.

Study results and caveats: The study could not conclusively compare naive and antigen-experienced cells, given its unsorted PBMCs.

V and J are TRBV27 and TRBJ1-5; D unresolved. The sample comprised blood. The sequence derives from a man aged 60 to 69 in good health. CDR3 residues: CASSLLSDQPQHF. CDR3 nucleotides: TGTGCCAGCAGTTTATTGAGTGATCAGCCCCAGCATTTT.